A selection of T cell receptor beta chains follows, all from one sample in a study of cytomegalovirus exposure and HLA in healthy donors. Method: immunoSEQ multiplex PCR; TCRdb's copy keeps in-frame clones and lacks some. Of 65,000 to 75,000 clones in the sample, about 70% were seen once. Sequencing was performed on PBMCs. The source is a woman under 40 in good health and CMV-seronegative. The CDR3 runs from the conserved cysteine through the conserved F or W. A D gene is named only where the DNA matches it firmly. Size tells how often a clone was seen (once, few, many) or the class of an expanded clone, and some rows leave it out.

size | D | J | V | CDR3 | DNA
NA | NA | TRBJ2-5 | TRBV4-1 | CASSQVGGNQETQYF | TGTGCCAGCAGCCAAGTAGGGGGAAACCAAGAGACCCAGTACTTC
NA | NA | TRBJ2-5 | TRBV5-4 | CASSLAGASQETQYF | TGTGCCAGCAGCTTGGCTGGGGCCTCCCAAGAGACCCAGTACTTC
NA | NA | TRBJ2-5 | TRBV6-1 | CASSERYWADQETQYF | TGTGCCAGCAGTGAAAGGTATTGGGCAGATCAAGAGACCCAGTACTTC
NA | NA | TRBJ2-6 | TRBV5-6 | CASSSDTAWGANVLTF | TGTGCCAGCAGCTCGGACACCGCATGGGGGGCCAACGTCCTGACTTTC
NA | TRBD1 | TRBJ1-1 | TRBV11-2 | CASSFGQGTEAFF | TGTGCCAGCAGCTTCGGACAGGGGACTGAAGCTTTCTTT
NA | TRBD2 | TRBJ2-5 | TRBV5-1 | CASSSASGGGVETQYF | TGCGCCAGCAGCTCAGCTAGCGGGGGGGGTGTAGAGACCCAGTACTTC
NA | TRBD1 | TRBJ2-7 | TRBV4-1 | CASSQEGGQGYEQYF | TGCGCCAGCAGCCAAGAAGGCGGACAGGGCTACGAGCAGTACTTC
NA | NA | TRBJ1-5 | TRBV10-2 | CASSPAGGNQPQHF | TGCGCCAGTTCACCGGCGGGCGGCAATCAGCCCCAGCATTTT
NA | NA | TRBJ2-5 | TRBV5-4 | CASSLDTVQTQYF | TGTGCCAGCAGCTTGGATACAGTTCAGACCCAGTACTTC
NA | NA | TRBJ2-7 | TRBV6-5 | CASSRTTRMTYEQYF | TGTGCCAGCAGCCGGACCACTAGAATGACCTACGAGCAGTACTTC
few | NA | TRBJ1-2 | TRBV5-8 | CASSAYEGYYGYTF | TGTGCCAGCAGCGCATATGAGGGCTACTATGGCTACACCTTC
NA | NA | TRBJ1-2 | TRBV6-6 | CASSYGQSRNYGYTF | TGTGCCAGCAGTTACGGACAAAGTCGAAACTATGGCTACACCTTC
NA | NA | TRBJ1-5 | TRBV19 | CASSRGGGKYSNQPQHF | TGTGCCAGTAGCCGCGGGGGGGGAAAATATAGCAATCAGCCCCAGCATTTT
NA | NA | TRBJ2-7 | TRBV28 | CASSGRGRRFNYEQYF | TGTGCCAGCAGCGGCCGGGGGAGACGATTTAACTACGAGCAGTACTTC
NA | TRBD1 | TRBJ2-1 | TRBV5-4 | CASGTGGTSSYNEQLF | TGTGCCAGTGGGACAGGGGGGACCAGCTCCTACAATGAGCAGCTCTTC
NA | TRBD2 | TRBJ2-7 | TRBV5-8 | CASSSSWTSGPKYEQYF | TGTGCCAGCAGCTCCAGCTGGACTAGCGGGCCTAAATACGAGCAGTACTTC
NA | NA | TRBJ2-3 | TRBV7-3 | CASSLDRLDTQYF | TGTGCCAGCAGCCTAGACAGGTTAGATACGCAGTATTTT
NA | NA | TRBJ2-5 | TRBV14 | CASSKGITGGAETQYF | TGTGCCAGCAGCAAGGGTATTACGGGGGGCGCAGAGACCCAGTACTTC
NA | TRBD2 | TRBJ2-5 | TRBV12-5 | CASGGSGGGETQYF | TGTGCTAGTGGTGGGTCGGGGGGGGGAGAGACCCAGTACTTC
NA | TRBD2 | TRBJ2-3 | TRBV5-5 | CASGRLAGGPDTQYF | TGTGCCAGCGGCCGACTAGCGGGGGGGCCCGATACGCAGTATTTT
NA | TRBD2 | TRBJ2-1 | TRBV6-5 | CASSFRAGAGEQFF | TGTGCCAGCAGTTTTCGAGCGGGGGCGGGCGAGCAGTTCTTC
NA | TRBD2 | TRBJ2-1 | TRBV9 | CASPGGGGGNEQFF | TGTGCCAGTCCGGGCGGGGGGGGCGGCAATGAGCAGTTCTTC
NA | NA | TRBJ2-7 | TRBV10-3 | CAIRTPAGRGPAYEQYF | TGTGCCATCAGGACCCCGGCCGGGCGGGGGCCAGCCTACGAGCAGTACTTC
NA | TRBD1 | TRBJ2-7 | TRBV11-2 | CASRRGQDYEQYF | TGTGCCAGCCGCCGGGGACAGGACTACGAGCAGTACTTC
NA | NA | TRBJ1-2 | TRBV4-1 | CASSPRQSYNYGYTF | TGCGCCAGCAGCCCCCGACAGAGTTATAACTATGGCTACACCTTC
NA | NA | TRBJ1-5 | TRBV6-5 | CASSYSTDNQPQHF | TGTGCCAGCAGTTACTCGACAGACAATCAGCCCCAGCATTTT
NA | NA | TRBJ2-3 | TRBV5-1 | CAGSFLPSTDTQYF | TGCGCCGGCAGCTTCCTACCTAGCACAGATACGCAGTATTTT
NA | NA | TRBJ2-7 | TRBV7-3 | CASSLAFTGLYEQYF | TGTGCCAGCAGCTTAGCTTTTACAGGGCTCTACGAGCAGTACTTC
once | NA | TRBJ1-2 | TRBV11-2 | CASSLLGAGVYGYTF | TGTGCCAGCAGCTTACTCGGGGCGGGGGTCTATGGCTACACCTTC
NA | TRBD2 | TRBJ2-3 | TRBV28 | CASSPNGLAGDTQYF | TGTGCCAGCAGCCCTAACGGACTAGCAGGAGATACGCAGTATTTT
once | NA | TRBJ1-5 | TRBV28 | CASSFGRFGNQPQHF | TGTGCCAGCAGTTTTGGCAGGTTCGGCAATCAGCCCCAGCATTTT
NA | NA | TRBJ2-7 | TRBV7-2 | CASSLTQAYEQYF | TGTGCCAGCAGCTTAACACAGGCCTACGAGCAGTACTTC
NA | TRBD1 | TRBJ2-2 | TRBV4-1 | CASRITGGEHRGAVF | TGCGCCAGCAGAATCACAGGGGGCGAACACCGGGGAGCTGTTTTT
NA | TRBD1 | TRBJ2-5 | TRBV7-2 | CASSFSTGGETQYF | TGTGCCAGCAGCTTCTCGACAGGGGGGGAGACCCAGTACTTC
NA | TRBD1 | TRBJ1-2 | TRBV18 | CASSLRTGTSNYGYTF | TGTGCCAGCTCCCTCCGGACAGGGACTTCTAACTATGGCTACACCTTC
once | NA | TRBJ1-1 | TRBV7-5 | CASSLEGQRKAFF | TGTGCCAGCAGCTTAGAAGGACAGAGAAAAGCTTTCTTT
NA | TRBD1 | TRBJ2-1 | TRBV4-1 | CASSLKDRGNEQFF | TGCGCCAGCAGCCTTAAAGACAGGGGCAATGAGCAGTTCTTC
few | TRBD2 | TRBJ2-7 | TRBV27 | CASSGEGGWGGYEQYF | TGTGCCAGCAGTGGTGAGGGTGGGTGGGGGGGCTACGAGCAGTACTTC
NA | TRBD2 | TRBJ2-3 | TRBV11-3 | CASSPRTSGGTDTQYF | TGTGCCAGCAGCCCACGGACTAGCGGGGGGACAGATACGCAGTATTTT
NA | NA | TRBJ2-1 | TRBV18 | CASSGQGKRSYNEQFF | TGTGCCAGCTCAGGGCAGGGGAAAAGGTCCTACAATGAGCAGTTCTTC
few | NA | TRBJ2-1 | TRBV7-2 | CASSLGAGSRGGQFF | TGTGCCAGCAGCTTAGGGGCGGGGTCCCGGGGCGGGCAGTTCTTC
NA | TRBD1 | TRBJ2-3 | TRBV27 | CASSPSRDRGRDTQYF | TGTGCCAGCAGTCCCAGCCGGGACAGGGGTAGAGATACGCAGTATTTT
NA | TRBD2 | TRBJ2-1 | TRBV6-4 | CASSVNAGGLHEQFF | TGTGCCAGCAGTGTGAATGCGGGGGGGCTCCATGAGCAGTTCTTC
few | NA | TRBJ1-6 | TRBV6-5 | CASSWEDANSPLHF | TGTGCCAGCAGTTGGGAGGATGCAAATTCACCCCTCCACTTT
NA | TRBD2 | TRBJ2-2 | TRBV7-8 | CASSRNFGSGGTNTGELFF | TGTGCCAGCAGCCGTAACTTTGGCAGCGGGGGCACGAACACCGGGGAGCTGTTTTTT
NA | NA | TRBJ1-2 | TRBV19 | CASSWANSNGYTF | TGTGCCAGTAGTTGGGCCAACTCGAATGGCTACACCTTC
NA | TRBD2 | TRBJ2-1 | TRBV7-2 | CASSQGLAGGYIYNEQFF | TGTGCCAGCAGCCAGGGACTAGCGGGGGGGTATATCTACAATGAGCAGTTCTTC
NA | TRBD1 | TRBJ1-5 | TRBV11-2 | CARPPGTGSNQPQHF | TGTGCCAGACCACCTGGGACAGGTTCAAATCAGCCCCAGCATTTT
few | TRBD1 | TRBJ2-7 | TRBV11-2 | CASSGTGDEQYF | TGTGCCAGCAGCGGCACAGGGGACGAGCAGTACTTC
many | NA | TRBJ1-4 | TRBV2 | CASRIQEKLFF | TGTGCCAGCAGGATACAGGAAAAACTGTTTTTT
NA | NA | TRBJ2-7 | TRBV28 | CASSPLFDEQYF | TGTGCCAGCAGTCCCCTTTTCGACGAGCAGTACTTC
NA | TRBD2 | TRBJ2-3 | TRBV18 | CASSPWTSGGPISTDTQYF | TGTGCCAGCTCTCCGTGGACTAGCGGGGGGCCCATAAGCACAGATACGCAGTATTTT
NA | TRBD1 | TRBJ2-2 | TRBV5-1 | CASSSRGLNTGELFF | TGCGCCAGCAGCTCAAGGGGGCTGAACACCGGGGAGCTGTTTTTT
few | TRBD2 | TRBJ2-7 | TRBV6-5 | CASSPGGWLGNEQYF | TGTGCCAGCAGTCCGGGGGGATGGCTTGGCAACGAGCAGTACTTC
NA | NA | TRBJ1-2 | TRBV5-4 | CASSLAARDYGYTF | TGTGCCAGCAGCTTGGCTGCCAGGGACTATGGCTACACCTTC
NA | TRBD2 | TRBJ2-3 | TRBV7-2 | CASSPGLAMTDTQYF | TGTGCCAGCAGCCCGGGACTAGCGATGACAGATACGCAGTATTTT
NA | NA | TRBJ2-1 | TRBV6-6 | CASSFRSSYNEQFF | TGTGCCAGCAGTTTTCGGAGCTCCTACAATGAGCAGTTCTTC
few | NA | TRBJ1-6 | TRBV29-1 | CSVEENDNSPLHF | TGCAGCGTTGAGGAGAACGATAATTCACCCCTCCACTTT
once | NA | TRBJ1-1 | TRBV7-8 | CASSERTQTEAFF | TGTGCCAGCAGCGAAAGGACTCAGACTGAAGCTTTCTTT
NA | NA | TRBJ2-7 | TRBV5-1 | CASRVGLSYEQYF | TGCGCCAGCCGAGTTGGGCTCTCCTACGAGCAGTACTTC